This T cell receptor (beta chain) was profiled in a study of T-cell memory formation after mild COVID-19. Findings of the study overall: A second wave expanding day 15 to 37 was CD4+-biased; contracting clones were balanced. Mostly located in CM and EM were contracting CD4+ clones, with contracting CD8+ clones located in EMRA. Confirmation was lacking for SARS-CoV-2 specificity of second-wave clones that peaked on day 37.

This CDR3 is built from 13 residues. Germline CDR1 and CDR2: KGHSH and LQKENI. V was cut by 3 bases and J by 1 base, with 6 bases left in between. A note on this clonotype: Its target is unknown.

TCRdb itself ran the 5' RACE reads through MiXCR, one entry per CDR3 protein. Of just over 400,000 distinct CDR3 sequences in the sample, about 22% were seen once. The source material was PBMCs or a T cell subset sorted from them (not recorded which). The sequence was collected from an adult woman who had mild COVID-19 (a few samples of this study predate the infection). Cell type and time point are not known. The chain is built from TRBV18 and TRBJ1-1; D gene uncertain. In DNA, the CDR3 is TGTGCCAGCTCACCCGAACAGAACACTGAAGCTTTCTTT. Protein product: CASSPEQNTEAFF.